These 13 T cell receptor beta chains were sequenced from one sample in a study of T-cell reconstitution after alpha-beta-depleted transplantation in children. Construction of the TCRbeta library involved unique molecular identifiers. TCRdb called the PCR reads again in MiXCR, with one record for every CDR3 protein. The data show about 980,000 distinct CDR3 sequences, roughly 31% seen once. The specimen was PBMCs, mostly from graft donor cells, collected 360 days after TCRalphabeta/CD19-depleted stem cell transplant. The source of these receptors is a boy under two years old who had a stem cell transplant for SCID, so the T cells may come from the graft donor.

The chain joins TRBV11-2 to TRBJ2-2; no clear D gene. Per the germline V gene, CDR1 is SGHAT and CDR2 is FQNNGV. CDR3 length: 16 residues. V dropped 0 bases and J dropped 4 bases, with 12 bases sitting between them. This CDR3 is CASSLDPPGLTGELFF. The DNA of the CDR3 is TGTGCCAGCAGCTTAGATCCTCCGGGTCTCACCGGGGAGCTGTTTTTT.

The rearrangement uses TRBV11-1 and TRBJ1-1; D perhaps matches TRBD1 (5 bases). The CDR3 is made up of 14 amino acids. V was shortened by 5 bases and J by 2 bases, with 12 bases between the two germline ends. The germline V gene encodes CDR1 SGHAT and CDR2 FQDESV (reference sequence). CDR3 in DNA: TGTGCCAGCAGCATGGGACGAACAAACACTGAAGCTTTCTTT. Translating it yields CASSMGRTNTEAFF. Variable domain in full (rest from reference TRBV11-1 and TRBJ1-1): EAEVAQSPRYKITEKSQAVAFWCDPISGHATLYWYRQILGQGPELLVQFQDESVVDDSQLPKDRFSAERLKGVDSTLKIQPAELGDSAMYLCASSMGRTNTEAFFGQGTRLTVV.

This clonotype showed up just a few times. CDR3 sequence: CASSHAGAITGELFF. CDR3 coding DNA: TGCGCCAGCAGCCACGCGGGGGCGATCACCGGGGAGCTGTTTTTT. The rearrangement links TRBV4-1 to TRBJ2-2; the D gene is possibly TRBD2 (7 bases). The germline V gene has CDR1 MGHRA and CDR2 YSYEKL. The V gene lost 3 bases and the J gene lost 4 bases, with 12 bases spanning the gap. CDR3 length: 15 amino acids.

The V gene is TRBV4-2, the J gene TRBJ2-3, with D possibly matching TRBD2 (5 bases). Germline CDR1 LGHNA, CDR2 YNFKEQ. The CDR3 covers 16 residues. The V end was cut by 4 bases, the J end by 4 bases, with 18 bases between. Here the CDR3 reads CASSRQTRGGADTQYF. The CDR3 DNA follows: TGTGCCAGCAGCCGACAAACACGAGGAGGCGCAGATACGCAGTATTTT.

This chain links TRBV18 with TRBJ2-7; TRBD1 aligns across 9 bases. The V and J ends lost 3 bases and 0 bases, in that order; junction bases with no gene match: 6. The CDR3 has 16 amino acids. Germline V lookup: CDR1 KGHSH, CDR2 LQKENI. The CDR3 protein is CASSPRDREPSYEQYF. In DNA, the CDR3 is TGTGCCAGCTCACCCCGGGACAGGGAACCCTCCTACGAGCAGTACTTC.

This clonotype was seen a few times. The V gene is TRBV6-1, the J gene TRBJ2-2, with 11 bases fitting TRBD1. CDR1 and CDR2 (germline): MNHNS, SASEGT. The CDR3 extends over 15 amino acids. With V trimmed by 6 bases and J by 5 bases, 5 bases remained unmatched. The CDR3 nucleotides read TGTGCCAGCAGCGGACAGGGGGCGAGGACCGGGGAGCTGTTTTTT. It specifies CASSGQGARTGELFF.

In its sample, this clonotype was seen a few times. The chain is built from TRBV12-3 or TRBV12-4 and TRBJ2-7, with 7 nucleotides matching TRBD1. Trimming took 6 bases from V and 3 from J; bases not matched to a gene: 11. The CDR3 length is 15 residues. CDR3 amino acids: CASSPQTGNHYEQYF. CDR3 nucleotides: TGTGCCAGCAGCCCACAGACAGGGAATCACTACGAGCAGTACTTC.

V gene TRBV7-2 combines with J gene TRBJ2-3; no definite D call. CDR1 and CDR2 (germline): SGHTA, FQGNSA. Trimming shortened V by 4 bases and J by 6 bases, and 11 bases separated the two germline ends. The CDR3 sequence is 13 residues long. This CDR3 is CASSSQTRDTQYF. The CDR3 nucleotides read TGTGCCAGCAGCTCGCAAACAAGGGATACGCAGTATTTT.

This clonotype was detected a few times. V usage is TRBV6-5 and J usage is TRBJ2-6; 7 positions match TRBD1. The CDR3 length is 17 residues. The germline CDR1 and CDR2 sequences are MNHEY and SVGAGI. V lost 6 bases, J lost 2 bases, and 10 bases stayed unmatched. For the CDR3, the DNA is TGTGCCAGCAGCCGACTGGGACAGCCCCCTGGGGCCAACGTCCTGACTTTC. Translating gives CASSRLGQPPGANVLTF.

V is TRBV20-1 and J is TRBJ2-1; weak D call: TRBD2 (6 bases). Between the trimmed V and J ends, which lost 0 bases and 7 bases, there was a span of 13 bases. The CDR3 sequence is 14 residues long. The germline V gene has CDR1 DFQATT and CDR2 SNEGSKA (reference sequence). The CDR3 region is CSARDQAGWNEQFF. The CDR3 nucleotides are TGCAGTGCTAGAGATCAAGCGGGCTGGAATGAGCAGTTCTTC.

This clonotype has just a few counts. The CDR3: CASTSTGGDPSLAYNEQFF. CDR3 sequence (DNA): TGTGCCAGCACCTCGACAGGCGGCGATCCTTCACTTGCCTACAATGAGCAGTTCTTC. The chain couples TRBV11-1 to TRBJ2-1, with D perhaps matching TRBD1 (6 bases). Germline values: CDR1 SGHAT, CDR2 FQDESV (reference sequence). The CDR3 has 19 residues. V was clipped by 7 bases and J by 2 bases, with 27 bases between them. Looking up the rest from reference TRBV11-1 and TRBJ2-1 gives the full variable domain: EAEVAQSPRYKITEKSQAVAFWCDPISGHATLYWYRQILGQGPELLVQFQDESVVDDSQLPKDRFSAERLKGVDSTLKIQPAELGDSAMYLCASTSTGGDPSLAYNEQFFGPGTRLTVL.

The J gene is TRBJ2-7, the V gene TRBV6-5; D perhaps matches TRBD1 (6 bases). This CDR3 comprises 13 residues. V dropped 6 bases and J dropped 2 bases, with 11 bases sitting between them. Germline CDR1 is MNHEY and CDR2 is SVGAGI. CDR3 in amino acids: CASRYRAPYEQYF. The DNA of the CDR3 is TGTGCCAGCAGGTACAGGGCCCCCTACGAGCAGTACTTC.

This clonotype was detected only a few times. The rearrangement uses TRBV5-6 and TRBJ1-2, with no clear D. This CDR3 region has 12 residues. Trimming pared 1 base from V and 10 bases from J, leaving 11 bases between. Germline CDR1 reads SGHDT; CDR2 reads YYEEEE. Here the CDR3 reads CASSLRETVYTF. The CDR3 DNA is TGTGCCAGCAGCTTGAGGGAGACGGTCTACACCTTC.